This record concerns one TCR beta chain sequence. Its target is not known. The source of the sample is a study of metastatic and nonmetastatic thyroid tumors. Study-wide context: Samples came from malignant and benign thyroid patients, and repertoires were compared across blood and tumor or nodule tissue. Study results and caveats: In blood and tumor, TCR beta diversity was reportedly significantly higher in malignant thyroid tumors than in benign nodules.

How the authors handled the data: Using the CDR3 differences seen across clinicopathological groups, the authors built a distant-metastasis classifier for papillary thyroid cancer, which was meant to discriminate distant-metastatic patients. TCRdb recomputed clones from the PCR reads via MiXCR. The V and J calls reflect TCRdb's pipeline rather than the authors' work. In the table there are fewer than 40,000 clones, less than 60% of which are singletons. There were no patients who had received any treatment before thyroid surgery. CDR3 length equals 14 residues. In germline, CDR1 is KGHSH, CDR2 LQKENI. V shed 2 bases and J shed 5 bases, with 12 bases lying between them.

Sequenced material: tumor tissue. V gene TRBV18 combines with J gene TRBJ1-1; D not resolved. The receptor comes from a male donor with papillary thyroid cancer or a benign thyroid nodule (not recorded which). Some clones in this sample may be carry-over from other donors' samples. CDR3 DNA: TGTGCCAGCTCACCAAGGGTAGAGGGAACTGAAGCTTTCTTT. It is translated as CASSPRVEGTEAFF.